The next 17 T cell receptor beta chains were all read from a single sample in a study of radiotherapy plus CTLA-4 blockade in lung cancer. Some clones are missing from TCRdb's copy, which holds only in-frame ones; the method was immunoSEQ multiplex PCR. Here the sample spans roughly 50,000 clones, more than 65% being singletons. Sequenced here: peripheral blood, sampled from a patient treated with radiotherapy plus ipilimumab. All receptors come from a human donor with non-small cell lung cancer who had a partial response to radiotherapy plus ipilimumab.

The V and J genes are TRBV28 and TRBJ2-7; possible D gene TRBD1, 5 bases. Trimming stripped 8 bases from V and 3 bases from J, with 17 bases between. From germline, CDR1 is MDHEN and CDR2 SYDVKM. This CDR3 has 14 amino acids. This CDR3 is CASGRTGLGYEQYF. CDR3 DNA: TGTGCCAGCGGCCGCACAGGTTTGGGCTACGAGCAGTACTTC.

Details on this clone: The sample carries other DNA sequences with the same CDR3. The V call is TRBV5-1, the J call TRBJ1-1, with D hard to call. The V end was cut by 0 bases, the J end by 0 bases, with 6 bases between. There are 14 residues in the CDR3. Germline lookup yields CDR1 SGHRS and CDR2 YFSETQ. The CDR3 DNA reads as TGCGCCAGCAGCTTGGATTCGGTGAACACTGAAGCTTTCTTT. Translation gives CASSLDSVNTEAFF.

This sequence joins TRBV23-1 and TRBJ1-5; 10 bases fit TRBD1. TRBV23-1 is an ORF, and what it does is uncertain. The V gene end was trimmed by 6 bases and the J gene end by 1 base; junction bases not matched to a gene: 3. The length of the CDR3 is 15 residues. The CDR3 protein is CASRGTGASNQPQHF. Here the CDR3 DNA reads TGCGCCAGCAGGGGGACAGGGGCCAGCAATCAGCCCCAGCATTTT.

This chain links TRBV7-9 with TRBJ1-4; 8 nucleotides agree with TRBD1. The CDR3 contains 14 residues. Germline-derived CDR1 and CDR2 are SEHNR and FQNEAQ (reference sequence). J lost 6 bases, V lost 5 bases, and 5 bases had no gene match. The CDR3 loop reads CASSATGVYEKLFF. CDR3 nucleotide sequence: TGTGCCAGCAGCGCGACAGGGGTTTATGAAAAACTGTTTTTT. The full variable domain, with the rest looked up from reference TRBV7-9 and TRBJ1-4, is DTGVSQNPRHKITKRGQNVTFRCDPISEHNRLYWYRQTLGQGPEFLTYFQNEAQLEKSRLLSDRFSAERPKGSFSTLEIQRTEQGDSAMYLCASSATGVYEKLFFGSGTQLSVL.

The chain joins TRBV6-6 to TRBJ2-7, with a tentative D call TRBD2 (6 bases). V was cut by 5 bases and J by 0 bases, with 14 bases left in between. The CDR3 loop spans 15 amino acids. The germline gives CDR1 MNHNY, CDR2 SVGAGI (reference sequence). The CDR3 spells CASSPMEGISYEQYF. As DNA, the CDR3 is TGTGCCAGCAGTCCCATGGAGGGGATCTCCTACGAGCAGTACTTC.

The rearrangement joins TRBV9 to TRBJ2-7; a weak D match, TRBD1 (6 bases). The V gene lost 4 bases and the J gene lost 3 bases, with 17 bases spanning the gap. The CDR3 is 15 residues long. CDR1 is SGDLS and CDR2 is YYNGEE in the germline V gene. The CDR3 sequence is CASSPNPGGFYEQYF. The CDR3 nucleotides read TGTGCCAGCAGCCCAAACCCTGGGGGCTTCTACGAGCAGTACTTC.

The table lists this clone with a count of one. The rearrangement links TRBV27 to TRBJ1-6; 7 nucleotides agree with TRBD1. The CDR3 runs to 14 residues. The V gene's germline CDR1 is MNHEY and CDR2 SMNVEV (reference sequence). The J segment lost 8 bases and the V segment lost 5 bases, leaving 6 bases of the junction unmatched. CDR3: CASSLTGRYSPLHF. DNA for the CDR3: TGTGCCAGCAGTCTGACAGGGCGATATTCACCCCTCCACTTT.

V usage is TRBV27 and J usage is TRBJ1-5, with 8 positions matching TRBD1. The CDR3 runs to 16 residues. Trimming at V came to 3 bases and at J to 3 bases, leaving 7 bases not matched to a gene. In germline, CDR1 is MNHEY, CDR2 SMNVEV (reference sequence). For the CDR3, the DNA is TGTGCCAGCAGTTTCGGAGGACAGGGAAACAATCAGCCCCAGCATTTT. This codes for CASSFGGQGNNQPQHF.

Notes on this clone: One junction end disagrees with the germline gene, perhaps due to a read error. The J gene is TRBJ2-7, the V gene TRBV29-1; 7 bases are shared with TRBD1. This CDR3 has 12 amino acids. Germline CDR1 and CDR2: SQVTM and ANQGSEA. The CDR3 here is CSVQDRANEQYF. DNA for the CDR3: TGCAGCGTTCAAGACAGGGCCAACGAGCAGTACTTC.

The rearrangement joins TRBV28 to TRBJ2-3; D is unresolved. The V end lost 6 bases, the J end lost 4 bases, and 8 bases lay between the germline ends. Germline V CDR1 and CDR2: MDHEN, SYDVKM. The CDR3 has 12 residues. This CDR3 reads CASRQPADTQYF. CDR3 sequence (DNA): TGTGCCAGCAGACAACCCGCAGATACGCAGTATTTT. The variable domain in full, with the rest retrieved from reference TRBV28 and TRBJ2-3, is DVKVTQSSRYLVKRTGEKVFLECVQDMDHENMFWYRQDPGLGLRLIYFSYDVKMKEKGDIPEGYSVSREKKERFSLILESASTNQTSMYLCASRQPADTQYFGPGTRLTVL.

This rearrangement joins TRBV29-1 to TRBJ2-2; D not resolved. Trimming stripped 6 bases from V and 0 bases from J, with 8 bases between. The CDR3 consists of 13 residues. Germline V gene sequence: CDR1 SQVTM, CDR2 ANQGSEA. DNA of the CDR3: TGCAGCGTGAGACACTCGAACACCGGGGAGCTGTTTTTT. It specifies CSVRHSNTGELFF.

The V call is TRBV14, the J call TRBJ2-5, with 7 bases identical to TRBD1. The CDR3 loop spans 14 amino acids. Germline V gene lookup returns CDR1 SGHDN and CDR2 FVKESK. With 2 bases clipped from V and 1 base from J, the junction kept 1 base outside the gene matches. The CDR3 is CASSQRQGQETQYF. CDR3 DNA: TGTGCCAGCAGCCAAAGACAGGGCCAAGAGACCCAGTACTTC. The full variable domain, completed using reference TRBV14 and TRBJ2-5, is EAGVTQFPSHSVIEKGQTVTLRCDPISGHDNLYWYRRVMGKEIKFLLHFVKESKQDESGMPNNRFLAERTGGTYSTLKVQPAELEDSGVYFCASSQRQGQETQYFGPGTRLLVL.

This clone was counted a single time. The rearrangement uses TRBV7-2 and TRBJ1-5; D unclear. Germline CDR1 SGHTA, CDR2 FQGNSA. V was trimmed by 1 base and J by 2 bases, leaving 6 bases between them. This CDR3 has 14 residues. The CDR3 DNA is TGTGCCAGCAGCTTAGTCGGTGGCAATCAGCCCCAGCATTTT. Translated, it gives CASSLVGGNQPQHF.

The chain uses TRBV5-4 and TRBJ1-2; a weak D match, TRBD1 (6 bases). The V gene's germline CDR1 is SGHNT and CDR2 YYREEE (reference sequence). Between the trimmed V and J ends, which lost 5 bases and 0 bases, there was a span of 14 bases. The CDR3 runs to 15 residues. CDR3 coding DNA: TGTGCCAGCAGACAAGGACAGAACCCTAACTATGGCTACACCTTC. It encodes CASRQGQNPNYGYTF.

This chain uses TRBV18 with TRBJ1-5; TRBD1 aligns across 8 bases. V shed 6 bases, J shed 3 bases, and the junction held 10 bases outside the gene matches. Germline V gives CDR1 KGHSH, CDR2 LQKENI. There are 16 residues in the CDR3. This CDR3 is CASSPRQGAINQPQHF. The CDR3 DNA sequence: TGTGCCAGCTCCCCCCGCCAGGGGGCGATCAATCAGCCCCAGCATTTT.

The J gene is TRBJ2-3, the V gene TRBV21-1; the table assigns TRBD2, which was not confirmed against the DNA. TRBV21-1 is recorded as a pseudogene. The CDR3 is 13 amino acids. The CDR3 DNA reads TGTGCCAGCAGCAAGCCGGGGGTAGATACGCAGTATTTT. Amino acids: CASSKPGVDTQYF.

V is TRBV29-1 and J is TRBJ2-5; 10 bases match TRBD2. Germline V gene data show CDR1 as SQVTM and CDR2 as ANQGSEA. V was clipped by 3 bases and J by 5 bases; unmatched bases: 6. The length of the CDR3 is 14 residues. The CDR3 nucleotides are TGCAGCGTTGAGTTCAGTAGCGGGGGGGAGACCCAGTACTTC. It codes for CSVEFSSGGETQYF.